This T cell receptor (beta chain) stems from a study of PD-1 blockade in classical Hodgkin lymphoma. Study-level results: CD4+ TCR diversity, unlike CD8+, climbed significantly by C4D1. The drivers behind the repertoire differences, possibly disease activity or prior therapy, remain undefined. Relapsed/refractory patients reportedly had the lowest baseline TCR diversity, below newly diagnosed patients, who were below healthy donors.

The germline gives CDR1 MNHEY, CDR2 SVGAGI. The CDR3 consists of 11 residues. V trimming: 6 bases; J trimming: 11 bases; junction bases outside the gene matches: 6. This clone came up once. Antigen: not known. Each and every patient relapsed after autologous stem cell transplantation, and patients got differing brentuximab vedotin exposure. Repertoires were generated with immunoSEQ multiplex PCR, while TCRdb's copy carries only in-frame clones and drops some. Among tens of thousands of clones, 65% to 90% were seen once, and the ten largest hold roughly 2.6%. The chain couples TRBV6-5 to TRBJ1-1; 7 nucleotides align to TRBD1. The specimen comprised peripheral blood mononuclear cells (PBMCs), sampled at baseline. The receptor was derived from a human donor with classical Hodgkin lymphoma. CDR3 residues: CASRTGRLAFF. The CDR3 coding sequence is TGTGCCAGCAGGACAGGGAGGCTGGCTTTCTTT.